This T cell receptor beta chain was obtained from a study of cytomegalovirus exposure and HLA in healthy donors. On this clone: The antigen remains undetermined.

Study-level findings and limits: As was reported, the HLA-A and HLA-B alleles of most subjects were accurately predicted from TCR beta sequences.

The PCR made use of 60 Vbeta and 13 Jbeta primers. Assay: immunoSEQ multiplex PCR; the TCRdb copy retains only in-frame clones and omits some. The table includes some 150,000 clones, around nine tenths detected once. This CDR3 region has 15 residues. After removal of 1 base from V and 4 bases from J, the junction contained 3 bases not matched to a gene. Germline assignment: CDR1 SEHNR and CDR2 FQNEAQ (reference sequence). These donors counted as nominally healthy when sampled, but unrecorded immune exposures were likely. The J gene is TRBJ2-3, the V gene TRBV7-9; 9 bases align to TRBD2. Material: PBMCs. This TCR was sampled from a woman in her 30s in good health and CMV-seronegative. CDR3 bases: TGTGCCAGCAGCTTAGTTAGCGGGAGCGCAGATACGCAGTATTTT. This gives the protein CASSLVSGSADTQYF.